This TCR beta chain was obtained from a study of blood T cell repertoires in COVID-19. Overall study: Samples taken during acute and convalescent COVID-19 were collected in the United States, Italy and Spain. In each case, the material was cDNA or gDNA derived from T cells, B-cell-depleted T cells, or PBMCs.

The method was immunoSEQ multiplex PCR; TCRdb's version includes in-frame clones alone and lacks a portion of them. The table lists around 300,000 clones, 88% of them singletons. Recovered Cohort 3 donors showed two negative PCRs, clearance, or symptom resolution. J was trimmed by 6 bases and V by 0 bases; bases with no gene match: 4. The CDR3 runs to 15 residues. Germline V gives CDR1 MGHRA, CDR2 YSYEKL. The chain has TRBV4-1 and TRBJ2-2; 7 bases fit TRBD1. The TCR comes from a woman aged 45 to 65 who had recovered from COVID-19. The specimen sequenced was PBMCs or T cells enriched from blood (not recorded which). CDR3 nucleotide sequence: TGCGCCAGCAGCCAAGATGGGACAGCCGCCGGGGAGCTGTTTTTT. This gives the protein CASSQDGTAAGELFF.